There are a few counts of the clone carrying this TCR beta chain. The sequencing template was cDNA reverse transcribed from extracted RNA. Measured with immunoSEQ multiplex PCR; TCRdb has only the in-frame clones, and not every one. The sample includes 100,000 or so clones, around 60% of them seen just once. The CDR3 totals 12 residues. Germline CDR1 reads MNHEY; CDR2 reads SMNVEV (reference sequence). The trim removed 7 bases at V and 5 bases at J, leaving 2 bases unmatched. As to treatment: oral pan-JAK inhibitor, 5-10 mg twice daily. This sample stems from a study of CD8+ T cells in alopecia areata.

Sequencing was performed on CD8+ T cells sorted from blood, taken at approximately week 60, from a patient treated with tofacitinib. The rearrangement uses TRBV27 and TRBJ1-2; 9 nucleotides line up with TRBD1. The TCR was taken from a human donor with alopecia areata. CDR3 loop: CASKTGGYGYTF. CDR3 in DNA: TGTGCCAGCAAGACAGGGGGATATGGCTACACCTTC.